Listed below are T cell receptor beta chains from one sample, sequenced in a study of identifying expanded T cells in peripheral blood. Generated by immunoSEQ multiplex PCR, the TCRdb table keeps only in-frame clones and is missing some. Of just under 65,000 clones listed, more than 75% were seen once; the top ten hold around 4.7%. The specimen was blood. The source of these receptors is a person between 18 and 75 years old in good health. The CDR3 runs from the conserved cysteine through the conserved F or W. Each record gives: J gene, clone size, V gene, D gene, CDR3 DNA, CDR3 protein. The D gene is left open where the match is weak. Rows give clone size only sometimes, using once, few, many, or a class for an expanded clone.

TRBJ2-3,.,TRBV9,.,TGTGCCAGCAGCGATACAGCAAGCACAGATACGCAGTATTTT,CASSDTASTDTQYF
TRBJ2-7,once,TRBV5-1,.,TGCGCCAGCAGCTTGGCTCTAACCTACGAGCAGTACTTC,CASSLALTYEQYF
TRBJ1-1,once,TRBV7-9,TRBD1,TGTGCCAGCAGCTTACCGGGACAGGGCGACGAGGCGGAAGCTTTCTTT,CASSLPGQGDEAEAFF
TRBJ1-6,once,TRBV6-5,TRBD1,TGTGCCAGCAGTTACTCGGGGGGGACAGGGGTCCCCCTCCACTTT,CASSYSGGTGVPLHF
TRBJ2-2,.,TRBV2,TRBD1,TGTGCCAGCAGTGAAGCGGGACAGATTCTTGGGGAGCTGTTTTTT,CASSEAGQILGELFF
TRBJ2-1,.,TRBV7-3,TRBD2,TGTGCCAGCAGCCAACGGGAGGGTGAGCAGTTCTTC,CASSQREGEQFF
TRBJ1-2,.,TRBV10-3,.,TGTGCCATCAGTGAGGCAGATCTTCCCTATGGCTACACCTTC,CAISEADLPYGYTF
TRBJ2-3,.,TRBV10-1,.,TGCGCCAGCAGTGAGGGGTTTGGGGCGACCGGCGCTCCCGCAGATACGCAGTATTTT,CASSEGFGATGAPADTQYF
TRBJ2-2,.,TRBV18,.,TGTGCCAGCTCACCACCGGGAACGGGGACGAACACCGGGGAGCTGTTTTTT,CASSPPGTGTNTGELFF
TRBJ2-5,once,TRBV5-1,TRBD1,TGCGCCAGCAGATTGAAGACAGGGAAAGAGACCCAGTACTTC,CASRLKTGKETQYF
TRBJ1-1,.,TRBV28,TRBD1,TGTGCCAGCAGCCGACAGGGGTCATTGGACACTGAAGCTTTCTTT,CASSRQGSLDTEAFF
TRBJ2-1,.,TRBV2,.,TGTGCCAGCAGGGACTTCCTAAGCTCCTACAATGAGCAGTTCTTC,CASRDFLSSYNEQFF
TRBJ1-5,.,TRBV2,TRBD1,TGTGCCAGCAGTGGGTATACAGGGGGCTCTCAGCCCCAGCATTTT,CASSGYTGGSQPQHF
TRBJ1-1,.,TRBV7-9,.,TGTGCCAGCAGCTCCTACCAGGGGAGTGCTGAAGCTTTCTTT,CASSSYQGSAEAFF
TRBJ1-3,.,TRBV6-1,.,TGTGCCAGCACCGAACGGGACGGTGGAAACACCATATATTTT,CASTERDGGNTIYF
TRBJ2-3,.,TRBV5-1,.,TGCGCCAGCAGCTTTGGAGGGCCCCAAGATACGCAGTATTTT,CASSFGGPQDTQYF
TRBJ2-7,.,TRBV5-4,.,TGTGCCAGCAGCTTGGGAGCCGACTACGAGCAGTACTTC,CASSLGADYEQYF
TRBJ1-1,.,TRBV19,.,TGTGCCAGTAGTATCGTCGGGGGCAGGCGGGTTATACCCAACACTGAAGCTTTCTTT,CASSIVGGRRVIPNTEAFF
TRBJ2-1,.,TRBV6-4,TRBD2,TGTGCCAGCAGTGAGACTAGCGGTTCCTACAATGAGCAGTTCTTC,CASSETSGSYNEQFF
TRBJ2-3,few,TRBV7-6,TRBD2,TGTGCCACCGGGACTAGATCCCCAGATACGCAGTATTTT,CATGTRSPDTQYF
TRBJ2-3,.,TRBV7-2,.,TGTGCCAGCAGCTTAAAGGCCACAGATACGCAGTATTTT,CASSLKATDTQYF
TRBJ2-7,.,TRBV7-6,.,TGTGCCAGCAGCTTAGTACGCGAGGGTACCGAGCAGTACTTC,CASSLVREGTEQYF
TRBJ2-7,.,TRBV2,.,TGTGCCAGCGCAAGGGGGGTTGACTACGAGCAGTACTTC,CASARGVDYEQYF
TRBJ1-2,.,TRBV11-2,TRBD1,TGTGCCAGCAGCTCTTACCGAGGACAGGAACAAAACTATGGCTACACCTTC,CASSSYRGQEQNYGYTF
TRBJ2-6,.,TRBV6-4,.,TGTGCCAGCAGTGAGGGGGCTGGGGCCAACATCCTGACTTTC,CASSEGAGANILTF
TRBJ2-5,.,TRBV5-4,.,TGTGCCAGCAGCTTCTCGAGGTGGCAAGAGACCCAGTACTTC,CASSFSRWQETQYF
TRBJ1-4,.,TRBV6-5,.,TGTGCCAGCAGGATTACGGGGGAGGAAAAACTGTTTTTT,CASRITGEEKLFF
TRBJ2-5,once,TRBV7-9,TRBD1,TGTGCCAGCAGCTTCCAGACAGGGATTGAGAAAGAGACCCAGTACTTC,CASSFQTGIEKETQYF
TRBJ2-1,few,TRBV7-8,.,TGTGCCAGCAGCTTAGTACGGATAAATGAGCAGTTCTTC,CASSLVRINEQFF
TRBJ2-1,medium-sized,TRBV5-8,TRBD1,TGTGCCAGCAGCTTGGTGGGACAGGGAATCTACAATGAGCAGTTCTTC,CASSLVGQGIYNEQFF